This T cell receptor beta chain comes out of a study of neoadjuvant anti-PD-1 for oral cavity cancer. Here immunoSEQ multiplex PCR was the method, and the copy in TCRdb shows in-frame clones only, minus some. The repertoire has over 60,000 clones, approximately 87% of them found once; the top ten carry around 2.6%. About this clone: Its cognate antigen is unknown.

The length of the CDR3 is 19 residues. V trimming: 6 bases; J trimming: 0 bases; junction bases outside the gene matches: 10. CDR1 MDHEN and CDR2 SYDVKM come from the germline V gene. General study findings and limits: With three patients per group, TCR findings need larger cohorts.

The time point: after neoadjuvant nivolumab, at surgical resection. PBMCs were not maintained or expanded in culture before analysis. This receptor was obtained from a person between 40 and 85 years old with oral cavity squamous cell carcinoma. The J gene is TRBJ2-6, the V gene TRBV28; TRBD1 matches 11 bases. The sequencing here drew on PBMCs, taken after nivolumab (anti-PD-1) treatment. DNA of the CDR3: TGTGCCAGCAGATATACCTCCGGGACAGGGGGCTCTGGGGCCAACGTCCTGACTTTC. This encodes CASRYTSGTGGSGANVLTF.